These 17 T cell receptor beta chains were all obtained from the same sample, sequenced in a study of T cell clusters in autoimmune cytopenias. TRB rearrangements were amplified by touch-down multiplex PCR with mixed TRB-A/B primers. TCRdb reprocessed the multiplex PCR reads and keeps a single row for each CDR3 protein, giving no DNA. The table lists 10,000 to 11,000 distinct CDR3 sequences. Tens of thousands of genome equivalents of blood DNA were amplified for TRB. The same sample was also studied in work on T cell repertoires in aging, cancer and after chemotherapy.

Material: peripheral blood. These receptor sequences come from a human donor in good health.

This clonotype counts as medium-sized by frequency. The chain couples TRBV19 to TRBJ1-2; with no DNA, the TCRdb D assignment of TRBD1 cannot be verified. CDR3 size: 15 residues. CDR1 LNHDA and CDR2 SQIVND come from the germline V gene (reference sequence). CDR3 sequence reads: CASSLGGASLYGYTF.

The chain uses TRBV20-1 and TRBJ2-3; TCRdb reports TRBD1, a call that lacks DNA to check it against. Per germline, CDR1 DFQATT and CDR2 SNEGSKA (reference sequence). The CDR3 is made up of 15 amino acids. CDR3 in amino acids: CSARAERGYPDTQYF.

The CDR3 is CASSAGQGGYEQYF. The chain employs TRBV28 and TRBJ2-7; the TRBD1 assignment by TCRdb is unverifiable without DNA. Germline assignment: CDR1 MDHEN and CDR2 SYDVKM. This CDR3 spans 14 amino acids.

The chain links TRBV18 to TRBJ2-3; TCRdb lists TRBD2, though no DNA is available to test this call. The CDR3 is made up of 16 amino acids. The germline gives CDR1 KGHSH, CDR2 LQKENI. CDR3 residues: CASRDGTSGGADTQYF.

The V call is TRBV20-1, the J call TRBJ2-3; TCRdb's D gene call, TRBD2, goes unchecked for lack of DNA. Germline values: CDR1 DFQATT, CDR2 SNEGSKA (reference sequence). The CDR3 spans 16 residues. CDR3 in amino acids: CSAPPAGGLPTDTQYF.

V gene TRBV5-5 combines with J gene TRBJ1-5. CDR1 and CDR2 (germline): SGHKS, YYEKEE (reference sequence). The CDR3 runs 16 residues. The CDR3 region is CASSSDRVIGNQPQHF.

The chain has TRBV7-9 and TRBJ1-2. Germline V CDR1 and CDR2: SEHNR, FQNEAQ (reference sequence). This CDR3 contains 12 residues. The CDR3 sequence: CASSFGEYGYTF.

The chain couples TRBV20-1 to TRBJ1-6; TCRdb's assignment of TRBD1 cannot be checked, as there is no DNA. This CDR3 comprises 13 residues. The germline V gene encodes CDR1 DFQATT and CDR2 SNEGSKA (reference sequence). The CDR3 region is CSAHDRESSPLHF.

The V gene is TRBV20-1, the J gene TRBJ2-7; there is no DNA to check the TCRdb D call of TRBD2. Germline V gene sequence: CDR1 DFQATT, CDR2 SNEGSKA (reference sequence). This CDR3 contains 14 residues. The CDR3 protein is CSARDHGGDHEQYF.

This clonotype ranks as medium-sized in terms of frequency. The V and J genes are TRBV19 and TRBJ2-3; the D call from TCRdb, TRBD1, cannot be confirmed without DNA. CDR1 and CDR2 (germline): LNHDA, SQIVND (reference sequence). The CDR3 is 17 amino acids. CDR3 residues: CASSIDDGTGSTDTQYF. The full variable domain, its missing parts supplied by reference TRBV19 and TRBJ2-3, is DGGITQSPKYLFRKEGQNVTLSCEQNLNHDAMYWYRQDPGQGLRLIYYSQIVNDFQKGDIAEGYSVSREKKESFPLTVTSAQKNPTAFYLCASSIDDGTGSTDTQYFGPGTRLTVL.

This chain joins TRBV6-1 and TRBJ2-5; TCRdb's D call of TRBD1 is untestable without DNA. Germline V gene sequence: CDR1 MNHNS, CDR2 SASEGT. CDR3 length: 14 amino acids. CDR3 in amino acids: CASSERARGETQYF.

This chain uses TRBV25-1 with TRBJ2-5. The CDR3 sequence is 14 residues long. Germline CDR1 is MGHDK and CDR2 is SYGVNS. The CDR3 loop is CASSEYGYQETQYF.

In terms of frequency, this clonotype is medium-sized (0.01 to 0.1%). V usage is TRBV12-3 or TRBV12-4 and J usage is TRBJ2-7; TCRdb reports TRBD1, a call that lacks DNA to check it against. The CDR3 sequence is 13 residues long. This CDR3 is CASARVRGGEQYF.

This clonotype ranks as medium-sized (0.01 to 0.1%) in terms of frequency. The chain uses TRBV27 and TRBJ2-2. The germline CDR1 and CDR2 sequences are MNHEY and SMNVEV (reference sequence). The CDR3 consists of 13 residues. CDR3 protein: CASSFSRAGELFF.

Considering frequency, this clonotype is medium-sized. The chain uses TRBV15 and TRBJ1-2. CDR1 and CDR2 (germline): LNHNV, YYDKDF (reference sequence). This CDR3 is built from 16 residues. CDR3 sequence: CATSVDPTEVGSGYTF.

This clonotype is labeled medium-sized based on frequency. This rearrangement joins TRBV5-4 to TRBJ1-2; TCRdb indicates TRBD1, and absent DNA this call remains unverified. The germline V gene encodes CDR1 SGHNT and CDR2 YYREEE (reference sequence). CDR3 length equals 13 residues. The CDR3: CASSPGTEIGYTF.

This clonotype is labeled large based on frequency. The gene calls are TRBV29-1 and TRBJ1-2. Germline V gene lookup returns CDR1 SQVTM and CDR2 ANQGSEA. This CDR3 region has 12 residues. Here the CDR3 reads CSVGGSAYGYTF. The complete variable domain, with remaining parts taken from reference TRBV29-1 and TRBJ1-2, reads SAVISQKPSRDICQRGTSLTIQCQVDSQVTMMFWYRQQPGQSLTLIATANQGSEATYESGFVIDKFPISRPNLTFSTLTVSNMSPEDSSIYLCSVGGSAYGYTFGSGTRLTVV.